Listed here are 5 T cell receptor beta chains from one sample, sequenced in a study of blood T cell repertoires in COVID-19. Sequenced by immunoSEQ multiplex PCR; TCRdb stores in-frame clones only, minus some. The sample has 250,000 to 300,000 clones; approximately 90% are singletons. The sample consisted of PBMCs or T cells enriched from blood (not recorded which). The source is a woman between 40 and 55 years old with acute COVID-19.

The chain has TRBV5-5 and TRBJ1-3; D uncertain. This CDR3 contains 15 residues. Trimming took off 2 bases at V and 0 bases at J, with 9 bases between the two ends. Germline CDR1 SGHKS, CDR2 YYEKEE (reference sequence). CDR3 sequence: CASSLRASSGNTIYF. Here the CDR3 DNA reads TGTGCCAGCAGCTTACGAGCAAGCTCTGGAAACACCATATATTTT.

The genes are TRBV6-4 and TRBJ2-5; 12 bases fit TRBD2. Trimming at V came to 6 bases and at J to 7 bases, leaving 3 bases not matched to a gene. The germline V gene has CDR1 MRHNA and CDR2 SNTAGT. The length of the CDR3 is 13 residues. The CDR3 bases are TGTGCCAGCAGCGCGACTAGCGGGGGGACCCAGTACTTC. Translation gives CASSATSGGTQYF.

The chain carries TRBV7-9 and TRBJ2-7; D remains ambiguous. The CDR3 consists of 13 residues. Germline CDR1 is SEHNR and CDR2 is FQNEAQ (reference sequence). Trimming took off 7 bases at V and 0 bases at J, with 10 bases between the two ends. This CDR3 reads CASKQSSSYEQYF. CDR3 DNA: TGTGCCAGCAAACAGTCGAGCTCCTACGAGCAGTACTTC. Complete variable domain (other parts from reference TRBV7-9 and TRBJ2-7): DTGVSQNPRHKITKRGQNVTFRCDPISEHNRLYWYRQTLGQGPEFLTYFQNEAQLEKSRLLSDRFSAERPKGSFSTLEIQRTEQGDSAMYLCASKQSSSYEQYFGPGTRLTVT.

V is TRBV29-1 and J is TRBJ2-7; 10 bases agree with TRBD1. Germline values: CDR1 SQVTM, CDR2 ANQGSEA. J lost 0 bases, V lost 7 bases, and 6 bases had no gene match. The CDR3 loop spans 14 amino acids. In DNA form, the CDR3 reads TGCAGCGCCCGGTGGGACAGGGGCTCCTACGAGCAGTACTTC. The encoded protein is CSARWDRGSYEQYF.

V usage is TRBV4-2 and J usage is TRBJ1-4; D gene unclear. V lost 5 bases and J lost 0, with 10 bases in between. Germline V gives CDR1 LGHNA, CDR2 YNFKEQ. The CDR3 consists of 15 residues. Here the CDR3 reads CASSLEAATNEKLFF. The CDR3 DNA reads as TGTGCCAGCAGCTTAGAAGCGGCAACTAATGAAAAACTGTTTTTT.